This T cell receptor beta chain originates from a study of blood T cell repertoires in COVID-19. As for the study in general: The samples span acute and convalescent COVID-19 from the United States, Italy and Spain. PBMCs, B-cell-depleted T cells, or T cells provided the cDNA or gDNA that made up the material.

As processed by the authors: For nucleated cells, counts were estimated from reference gene primer amplification. TCRdb keeps only in-frame clones here, not all; method: immunoSEQ multiplex PCR. For V, J and clone size, that table is used; D and trimming come from the DNA. The sample contains approximately 230,000 clones, approximately 86% of which appear only once. The sequencing sample was made of peripheral blood. The source is an elderly man with acute or convalescent COVID-19.

CDR3 coding DNA: TGTGCCAGCAGTCCCCTAGGACAGGAAAACACCGGGGAGCTGTTTTTT. Protein sequence: CASSPLGQENTGELFF. The chain couples TRBV27 to TRBJ2-2; 7 positions match TRBD1. CDR1 and CDR2 (germline): MNHEY, SMNVEV (reference sequence). Losses at the gene ends were 5 bases for V and 2 bases for J; bases not matched to a gene: 8. The CDR3 is made up of 16 amino acids.